This TCR beta chain appears in the sequencing data of a study of blood T cell repertoires in COVID-19. Study summary: From the United States, Italy and Spain came samples of acute and convalescent COVID-19. PBMCs, B-cell-depleted T cells, or T cells were the source of the cDNA or gDNA that made up the material.

This clone was seen a few times. Original processing methods: By means of reference gene primer amplification, nucleated cell counts were estimated. Clones were read by immunoSEQ multiplex PCR, and TCRdb kept only the in-frame ones, dropping some. V and J calls and clone size follow that table, whereas D and trimming were derived from the DNA. The table includes fewer than 350,000 clones, over 75% detected once. The CDR3 contains 15 residues. Germline V gene data show CDR1 as MNHEY and CDR2 as SVGEGT. V lost 2 bases, J lost 0 bases, and 11 bases lay in between. The sample consisted of peripheral blood. The chain carries TRBV6-2 or TRBV6-3 and TRBJ2-7, with D perhaps TRBD2 (6 bases). The clonotype comes from a man younger than 35 with active or convalescent COVID-19. The CDR3 reads CASSYEDGSSYEQYF. DNA for the CDR3: TGTGCCAGCAGTTACGAGGACGGGAGCTCCTACGAGCAGTACTTC.